This T cell receptor beta chain was obtained from a study of blood T cell repertoires in COVID-19. For the study at large: Both acute and convalescent COVID-19 samples were obtained from the United States, Italy and Spain. Sample material is recorded as cDNA or gDNA derived from T cells, B-cell-depleted T cells, or PBMCs.

In the source study's methods: Nucleated cell counts were estimated from reference gene primer amplification. TCRdb keeps only in-frame clones here, not all; method: immunoSEQ multiplex PCR. V and J calls and clone size are those listed in that table; D and trimming were worked out from the DNA. Of 14,000 to 15,000 clones in the sample, 92% were seen once. This CDR3 comprises 16 residues. V lost 0 bases to trimming and J lost 2 bases; unmatched junction nucleotides: 5. Per germline, CDR1 SGHRS and CDR2 YFSETQ. The sequenced sample consisted of peripheral blood. The genes are TRBV5-1 and TRBJ1-3, with 7 positions matching TRBD1. The source of this sequence is a human donor with active COVID-19. The donor label of this sample is uncertain. The CDR3 DNA sequence: TGCGCCAGCAGCTTGGAAACGGGACAGACTGGAAACACCATATATTTT. Residues: CASSLETGQTGNTIYF.